The 21 T cell receptor beta chains listed next were all sequenced from one sample in a study of blood T cell repertoires in COVID-19. Sequencing was performed with immunoSEQ multiplex PCR; in TCRdb, only in-frame clones are kept and a portion is missing. The sample contains some 180,000 clones, about 85% of which appear only once. Sequencing was performed on peripheral blood. These receptors were collected from a woman aged 55-70 years with acute or convalescent COVID-19.

This chain's CDR3 is CASSLASVGGLAGSNEQFF. The CDR3 nucleotides are TGTGCCAGCAGCTTAGCTTCGGTAGGGGGACTAGCGGGATCCAATGAGCAGTTCTTC. This chain links TRBV11-3 with TRBJ2-1; 13 nucleotides align to TRBD2. V lost 1 base to trimming and J lost 6 bases; unmatched junction nucleotides: 12. The germline V gene has CDR1 SGHNT and CDR2 YENEEA. This CDR3 is 19 amino acids long.

The chain recombines TRBV6-6 with TRBJ1-2; 7 bases align to TRBD1. The CDR3 has 15 amino acids. The V and J ends lost 6 bases and 3 bases, in that order; junction bases with no gene match: 10. CDR1 is MNHNY and CDR2 is SVGAGI in the germline V gene (reference sequence). CDR3: CASSPSRTGDYGYTF. CDR3 nucleotide sequence: TGTGCCAGCAGCCCCTCCCGGACAGGCGACTATGGCTACACCTTC.

This chain uses TRBV6-6 with TRBJ1-1; 10 nucleotides align to TRBD1. V trimming: 5 bases; J trimming: 6 bases; junction bases outside the gene matches: 12. The length of the CDR3 is 16 residues. CDR1 and CDR2 (germline): MNHNY, SVGAGI (reference sequence). The CDR3 region is CASSAPTGGAGAEAFF. The CDR3 nucleotides are TGTGCCAGCAGTGCCCCGACAGGGGGCGCGGGGGCTGAAGCTTTCTTT.

V and J are TRBV11-2 and TRBJ2-1; 8 nucleotides agree with TRBD1. The CDR3 consists of 15 residues. In germline, CDR1 is SGHAT, CDR2 FQNNGV. V dropped 5 bases and J dropped 12; count of bases not matched to a gene: 15. This CDR3 reads CASSRGQGPLEGQFF. CDR3 coding DNA: TGTGCCAGCAGCCGAGGACAGGGTCCCTTAGAGGGGCAGTTCTTC.

The chain employs TRBV10-3 and TRBJ2-7; D gene uncertain. V was shortened by 5 bases and J by 3 bases, with 5 bases between the two germline ends. Germline CDR1 and CDR2: ENHRY and SYGVKD. This CDR3 region has 11 residues. The CDR3 DNA reads as TGTGCCATCAGTTCTAACTACGAGCAGTACTTC. Encoded protein: CAISSNYEQYF.

The chain carries TRBV6-5 and TRBJ1-1; tentatively, D is TRBD1 (6 bases). CDR3 length equals 14 residues. Germline assignment: CDR1 MNHEY and CDR2 SVGAGI. The V end was cut by 10 bases, the J end by 1 base, with 16 bases between. CDR3: CATGSGGTNTEAFF. The CDR3 DNA sequence: TGTGCCACCGGGAGCGGGGGCACGAACACTGAAGCTTTCTTT.

The chain has TRBV10-3 and TRBJ2-5, with D possibly TRBD2 on 6 matching bases. Germline CDR1 and CDR2: ENHRY and SYGVKD. V was cut by 0 bases and J by 7 bases, with 12 bases left in between. The CDR3 has 14 amino acids. The CDR3 loop reads CAISESRDLGTQYF. The CDR3 DNA is TGTGCCATCAGTGAGTCGAGGGACTTGGGGACCCAGTACTTC.

The chain is built from TRBV7-3 and TRBJ2-2, with unresolved D. With 5 bases removed from V and 6 bases from J, the gap between germline ends came to 7 bases. This CDR3 contains 12 residues. CDR1 is SGHTA and CDR2 is FQGTGA in the germline V gene. The CDR3 spells CASSPQAGELFF. The CDR3 DNA reads TGTGCCAGCAGCCCCCAGGCCGGGGAGCTGTTTTTT.

V is TRBV7-8 and J is TRBJ1-1; D may be TRBD1 (5 bases). V lost 0 bases, J lost 1 base, and 6 bases lay in between. The CDR3 is 14 amino acids. Germline V CDR1 and CDR2: SGHVS, FQNEAQ. CDR3 residues: CASSLAGENTEAFF. CDR3 bases: TGTGCCAGCAGCTTAGCAGGGGAGAACACTGAAGCTTTCTTT.

This clone was recorded a few times. The identical CDR3 is also encoded by other nucleotide sequences in the sample. CDR3 residues: CASSVGQGLYGYTF. The CDR3 DNA reads as TGTGCCAGCAGCGTTGGACAGGGGCTCTATGGCTACACCTTC. The chain combines TRBV9 with TRBJ1-2; 9 bases line up with TRBD1. CDR3 size: 14 residues. Germline values: CDR1 SGDLS, CDR2 YYNGEE. Trimming at V came to 2 bases and at J to 4 bases, leaving 3 bases not matched to a gene.

The rearrangement joins TRBV19 to TRBJ2-7, with D possibly TRBD2 on 5 matching bases. This CDR3 is built from 14 residues. Per germline, CDR1 LNHDA and CDR2 SQIVND (reference sequence). Trimming stripped 3 bases from V and 3 bases from J, with 12 bases between. CDR3 region: CASSMVVRGYEQYF. In DNA, the CDR3 is TGTGCCAGTAGTATGGTAGTCCGGGGCTACGAGCAGTACTTC.

DNA of the CDR3: TGTGCCAGCCCAGGCGGACTAGCGGGACGCAATGAGCAGTTCTTC. Translation gives CASPGGLAGRNEQFF. The chain has TRBV6-5 and TRBJ2-1, with 12 nucleotides matching TRBD2. In germline, CDR1 is MNHEY, CDR2 SVGAGI. The CDR3 covers 15 residues. V was pared by 8 bases and J by 6 bases, with 8 bases of the junction left unmatched.

V usage is TRBV6-5 and J usage is TRBJ1-1; TRBD1 agrees at 8 bases. V lost 6 bases, J lost 6 bases, and 6 bases stayed unmatched. CDR3 length: 13 residues. Germline V gene lookup returns CDR1 MNHEY and CDR2 SVGAGI. For the CDR3, the DNA is TGTGCCAGCAGCGCCTACAGGGGGTCTGAAGCTTTCTTT. This translates into CASSAYRGSEAFF.

CDR3: CASSYGQRGNTEAFF. CDR3 nucleotides: TGTGCCAGCAGTTACGGACAAAGGGGAAACACTGAAGCTTTCTTT. The rearrangement links TRBV6-5 to TRBJ1-1; perhaps TRBD1 as D (5 bases). CDR1 is MNHEY, CDR2 SVGAGI, per germline. The CDR3 has 15 amino acids. V was clipped by 2 bases and J by 2 bases, with 12 bases between them.

V is TRBV7-3 and J is TRBJ2-2; D is uncertain. V lost 0 bases, J lost 4 bases, and 12 bases lay in between. The CDR3 has 16 amino acids. CDR1 and CDR2 from the germline V gene are SGHTA and FQGTGA. CDR3 loop: CASSLTSAPGTGELFF. The DNA for the CDR3 is TGTGCCAGCAGCTTAACGTCAGCCCCGGGCACCGGGGAGCTGTTTTTT. The complete variable domain, with remaining parts taken from reference TRBV7-3 and TRBJ2-2, reads GAGVSQTPSNKVTEKGKYVELRCDPISGHTALYWYRQSLGQGPEFLIYFQGTGAADDSGLPNDRFFAVRPEGSVSTLKIQRTERGDSAVYLCASSLTSAPGTGELFFGEGSRLTVL.

The chain couples TRBV5-6 to TRBJ2-3; no clear D gene. Per germline, CDR1 SGHDT and CDR2 YYEEEE. Trimming cost V 7 bases and J 0 bases, with 9 bases left between them. The CDR3 sequence is 13 residues long. The CDR3 DNA is TGTGCCAGCTCTTCAGGAAGCACAGATACGCAGTATTTT. The encoded protein is CASSSGSTDTQYF. Combining the CDR3 with reference TRBV5-6 and TRBJ2-3 gives the whole variable domain DAGVTQSPTHLIKTRGQQVTLRCSPKSGHDTVSWYQQALGQGPQFIFQYYEEEERQRGNFPDRFSGHQFPNYSSELNVNALLLGDSALYLCASSSGSTDTQYFGPGTRLTVL.

V usage is TRBV6-5 and J usage is TRBJ1-2; TRBD1 matches 7 bases. Trimming cost V 2 bases and J 4 bases; bases outside gene matches: 7. Looked up from germline, CDR1 is MNHEY and CDR2 is SVGAGI. CDR3 length: 15 amino acids. CDR3 residues: CASSYAYRGSYGYTF. As DNA, the CDR3 is TGTGCCAGCAGTTACGCCTACAGGGGAAGCTATGGCTACACCTTC.

The V call is TRBV5-1, the J call TRBJ2-2; 7 nucleotides line up with TRBD2. With 4 bases clipped from V and 5 bases from J, the junction kept 11 bases outside the gene matches. The CDR3 sequence is 16 residues long. Germline V gene sequence: CDR1 SGHRS, CDR2 YFSETQ. The CDR3 sequence is CASSPSTGRGTGELFF. Written as DNA, the CDR3 is TGCGCCAGCAGCCCCTCAACGGGGAGGGGTACCGGGGAGCTGTTTTTT.

The V call is TRBV5-4, the J call TRBJ1-2, with no clear D. Trimming shortened V by 9 bases and J by 4 bases, and 13 bases separated the two germline ends. CDR3 length equals 12 residues. Per germline, CDR1 SGHNT and CDR2 YYREEE (reference sequence). CDR3 in DNA: TGTGCCACCTCGAGGTCCGGCTATGGCTACACCTTC. Translation gives CATSRSGYGYTF.

V and J are TRBV12-2 and TRBJ2-1; no DNA check was done on the table's D call, TRBD2. TRBV12-2 is assigned pseudogene status. The CDR3 consists of 17 residues. Here the CDR3 DNA reads TGTGCAAGTCGCACCCGGACTAGCGGGAGCTCCTACAATGAGCAGTTCTTC. Translating gives CASRTRTSGSSYNEQFF.

The V call is TRBV19, the J call TRBJ1-5, with D perhaps matching TRBD1 (6 bases). This CDR3 contains 16 residues. Germline CDR1 LNHDA, CDR2 SQIVND (reference sequence). Trimming left V 4 bases short and J 4 bases short, with 17 bases between. The CDR3 protein is CASSTYHGRGNQPQHF. The CDR3 coding sequence is TGTGCCAGTAGTACCTATCACGGGAGGGGGAATCAGCCCCAGCATTTT.